This T cell receptor beta chain was recovered during a study of T cells after posttransplantation cyclophosphamide. Worth noting for this clone: Its target is unknown.

This table comes from immunoSEQ multiplex PCR, and its TCRdb copy is limited to in-frame clones, with some not included. This table holds roughly 70,000 clones, just under 95% found once. This related bone marrow graft donor gave peripheral blood on the day of marrow donation. Study-wide results and caveats: TRB overlap between skin or GI tissue T cells and blood was limited. Later post-transplant blood repertoires were often dominated by donor CD8+ memory clones.

V trimming: 2 bases; J trimming: 3 bases; junction bases outside the gene matches: 3. Germline assignment: CDR1 SGDLS and CDR2 YYNGEE. The CDR3 has 15 amino acids. The rearrangement uses TRBV9 and TRBJ2-3; 10 nucleotides align to TRBD2. The receptor comes from a woman aged 25 to 45 in good health and a related stem cell transplant donor. Material: PBMCs. Written as DNA, the CDR3 is TGTGCCAGCAGCGTTAGCGGGGGGCTTACAGATACGCAGTATTTT. It is translated as CASSVSGGLTDTQYF.